These 18 T cell receptor beta chains originate from one sample sequenced in a study of identical twins' blood T cells. Via MiXCR, TCRdb re-called the 5' RACE reads, giving one row per CDR3 protein. Of hundreds of thousands of distinct CDR3 sequences listed, roughly 30% are singletons. The sequenced material came from PBMCs. Receptor source: a woman between 18 and 49 years old in good health.

The chain has TRBV20-1 and TRBJ2-1; TRBD2 matches 7 bases. V shed 4 bases, J shed 0 bases, and the junction held 3 bases outside the gene matches. The CDR3 is 14 residues long. Germline assignment: CDR1 DFQATT and CDR2 SNEGSKA (reference sequence). As DNA, the CDR3 is TGCAGTGCTATTGGCGGGAGCTCCTACAATGAGCAGTTCTTC. As protein: CSAIGGSSYNEQFF.

V and J are TRBV3-1 and TRBJ1-2, with TRBD1 identical over 8 bases. The V gene's germline CDR1 is LGHDT and CDR2 YNNKEL (reference sequence). The V segment lost 1 base and the J segment 14 bases; nucleotides outside the gene matches: 15. The CDR3 has 15 amino acids. As DNA, the CDR3 is TGTGCCAGCAGCCAAGGGTTACTAGGGCAGGGGGCAGCGACCTTC. This encodes CASSQGLLGQGAATF.

V gene TRBV19 combines with J gene TRBJ1-4; TRBD1 is a possible D gene (5 bases). The CDR3 is 13 residues long. Deletions cut 10 bases from V and 7 bases from J, with 16 bases between. Germline assignment: CDR1 LNHDA and CDR2 SQIVND (reference sequence). The CDR3 sequence: CATTGHWTEKLFF. The CDR3 DNA follows: TGTGCCACCACGGGGCACTGGACTGAAAAACTGTTTTTT.

This clonotype has more than one count but fewer than ten. The genes are TRBV4-1 and TRBJ1-1; D may be TRBD1 (5 bases). The CDR3 is made up of 13 amino acids. Trimming stripped 3 bases from V and 12 bases from J, with 17 bases between. The germline CDR1 and CDR2 sequences are MGHRA and YSYEKL. The CDR3 coding sequence is TGCGCCAGCAGCCAGCAGGACGGGGGGTTTACTTTCTTT. The encoded protein is CASSQQDGGFTFF.

This clonotype was seen a few times. The V and J genes are TRBV29-1 and TRBJ1-2, with 10 bases lining up with TRBD1. Trimming removed 5 bases from V and 5 bases from J; junction bases left unmatched: 2. This CDR3 spans 12 amino acids. Looked up from germline, CDR1 is SQVTM and CDR2 is ANQGSEA. Here the CDR3 reads CSVLDRGYGYTF. The CDR3 DNA reads TGCAGCGTTCTGGACAGGGGGTATGGCTACACCTTC.

The genes are TRBV29-1 and TRBJ2-1, with a weak D call TRBD2 (5 bases). From germline, CDR1 is SQVTM and CDR2 ANQGSEA. Trimming shortened V by 0 bases and J by 0 bases, and 12 bases separated the two germline ends. This CDR3 is 16 amino acids long. As DNA, the CDR3 is TGCAGCGTTGAAGAACCAGCGGTTTTCTCCTACAATGAGCAGTTCTTC. Residues: CSVEEPAVFSYNEQFF.

This clonotype was observed a few times. J is TRBJ2-7 and V is TRBV6-2 or TRBV6-3; D gene uncertain. CDR1 is MNHEY and CDR2 is SVGEGT in the germline V gene. This CDR3 comprises 12 residues. Between the trimmed V and J ends, which lost 2 bases and 6 bases, there was a span of 8 bases. CDR3 amino acids: CASSYRPTEQYF. Here the CDR3 DNA reads TGTGCCAGCAGTTACCGTCCTACCGAGCAGTACTTC.

This clonotype has at least ten counts. The V and J genes are TRBV29-1 and TRBJ2-2; D is unclear. CDR1 is SQVTM, CDR2 ANQGSEA, per germline. The CDR3 loop spans 12 amino acids. V was shortened by 4 bases and J by 4 bases, with 7 bases between the two germline ends. This CDR3 is CSVALSTGELFF. CDR3 coding DNA: TGCAGCGTTGCGCTGAGCACCGGGGAGCTGTTTTTT.

The V and J genes are TRBV12-3 or TRBV12-4 and TRBJ1-5; maybe TRBD1 (5 bases). V lost 7 bases and J 10 bases, leaving 17 bases between the germline ends. The CDR3 runs to 13 residues. The chain's CDR3 is CASTSGIFDPQHF. CDR3 DNA: TGTGCCAGCACCTCAGGGATCTTTGACCCCCAGCATTTT.

This clonotype was recorded a few times. The CDR3 spells CASSLLLGDTDTQYF. The CDR3, as DNA: TGTGCCAGCAGTTTATTACTTGGGGACACAGATACGCAGTATTTT. This chain connects TRBV28 to TRBJ2-3, with D unresolved. The germline gives CDR1 MDHEN, CDR2 SYDVKM. This CDR3 has 15 residues. Between the trimmed V and J ends, which lost 1 base and 2 bases, there was a span of 10 bases.

The V call is TRBV7-8, the J call TRBJ2-1; D gene ambiguous. Germline loops: CDR1 SGHVS, CDR2 FQNEAQ. There are 11 residues in the CDR3. Trimming took 1 base from V and 10 from J, leaving 5 bases between them. The CDR3 DNA reads as TGTGCCAGCAGCTTAGGGGCCGAGCAGTTCTTC. This sequence encodes CASSLGAEQFF.

The chain joins TRBV29-1 to TRBJ1-1; D gene uncertain. From germline, CDR1 is SQVTM and CDR2 ANQGSEA. CDR3 length: 12 amino acids. The V gene lost 2 bases and the J gene lost 4 bases, with 8 bases spanning the gap. The CDR3 bases are TGCAGCGTTGAAAATGCCGGCACTGAAGCTTTCTTT. This encodes CSVENAGTEAFF. Complete variable domain (other parts from reference TRBV29-1 and TRBJ1-1): SAVISQKPSRDICQRGTSLTIQCQVDSQVTMMFWYRQQPGQSLTLIATANQGSEATYESGFVIDKFPISRPNLTFSTLTVSNMSPEDSSIYLCSVENAGTEAFFGQGTRLTVV.

This clonotype was picked up many times. The gene calls are TRBV29-1 and TRBJ2-3; D is unresolved. The germline gives CDR1 SQVTM, CDR2 ANQGSEA. Between the trimmed V and J ends, which lost 5 bases and 7 bases, there was a span of 10 bases. CDR3 length: 11 amino acids. The CDR3 nucleotides are TGCAGCGTTCGTTGGCAGAATACGCAGTATTTT. It is translated as CSVRWQNTQYF.

This sequence joins TRBV7-9 and TRBJ2-1, with a weak D call TRBD1 (5 bases). Germline assignment: CDR1 SEHNR and CDR2 FQNEAQ (reference sequence). V was cut by 4 bases and J by 2 bases, with 9 bases left in between. This CDR3 region has 14 residues. CDR3 amino acids: CASSSRVPYNEQFF. The CDR3 DNA reads as TGTGCCAGCAGCTCCAGGGTACCCTACAATGAGCAGTTCTTC.

For this clonotype: At one end, the junction sequence differs from germline, possibly due to a read error. This rearrangement joins TRBV9 to TRBJ2-7, with 11 positions matching TRBD1. Germline V gene data show CDR1 as SGDLS and CDR2 as YYNGEE. There are 17 residues in the CDR3. CDR3 sequence reads: CANSVDPGQGDSDEQYF. CDR3 DNA sequence: TGTGCCAACAGCGTAGATCCGGGACAGGGGGATTCCGACGAGCAGTACTTC.

There are many counts of this clonotype. The gene calls are TRBV29-1 and TRBJ2-1; D ambiguous. Germline CDR1 reads SQVTM; CDR2 reads ANQGSEA. The CDR3 covers 14 residues. The V gene lost 2 bases and the J gene lost 7 bases, with 15 bases spanning the gap. CDR3 region: CSVERGIGSNEQFF. In DNA form, the CDR3 reads TGCAGCGTTGAACGAGGTATAGGGTCGAATGAGCAGTTCTTC.

The chain has TRBV5-4 and TRBJ1-6; D uncertain. The V end lost 0 bases, the J end lost 7 bases, and 11 bases lay between the germline ends. CDR1 is SGHNT and CDR2 is YYREEE in the germline V gene (reference sequence). CDR3 length equals 15 residues. The CDR3 DNA is TGTGCCAGCAGCTTGGCCCCGGGATTAAATTCACCCCTCCACTTT. This encodes CASSLAPGLNSPLHF.

V usage is TRBV19 and J usage is TRBJ1-4; D unresolved. This CDR3 is 13 amino acids long. The germline V and J ends were trimmed by 3 bases and 7 bases, with 9 bases remaining between them. Germline V gene lookup returns CDR1 LNHDA and CDR2 SQIVND (reference sequence). CDR3: CASSMAVFEKLFF. DNA of the CDR3: TGTGCCAGTAGTATGGCCGTATTTGAAAAACTGTTTTTT.